This T cell receptor (beta chain) is from a study of early T cells in non-severe SARS-CoV-2 infection. On the study more broadly: Sequencing targeted bulk RNA from unsorted whole blood, leaving chains unpaired. Study results and limitations: Anti-spike CD8 specificities were favored by VDJdb matching, whose results missed private and CD4 specificities.

Unique molecular identifiers were affixed to single, distinct cDNA molecules. TCRdb passed the 5' RACE reads through MiXCR, listing each CDR3 protein once. The table has around 40,000 distinct CDR3 sequences, over 4.5% seen once. V shed 7 bases and J shed 6 bases, with 17 bases lying between them. This CDR3 contains 14 residues. This clonotype was seen at least ten times. Its antigen is undetermined. Material: whole blood. The sequence derives from an adult who was a healthcare worker with PCR-confirmed SARS-CoV-2 infection or an uninfected control (not recorded which). V and J are TRBV12-3 or TRBV12-4 and TRBJ2-3; D is possibly TRBD1 or TRBD2 (5 bases each). CDR3: CASKTGRARDTQYF. The CDR3 DNA reads TGTGCCAGCAAGACGGGGCGGGCCCGCGATACGCAGTATTTT.